What follows is one TCR beta chain and its context. The sample is drawn from a study of T cells in localized non-small cell lung cancer. The CDR3 extends over 14 amino acids. Germline values: CDR1 SGHVS, CDR2 FNYEAQ. Trimming removed 5 bases from V and 3 bases from J; junction bases left unmatched: 3. Sequencing was performed with immunoSEQ multiplex PCR; in TCRdb, only in-frame clones are kept and a portion is missing. Among 55,000 to 75,000 clones, around 85% were seen once, and the ten largest hold roughly 22%. The clonotype originates from a male donor at least 60 years old with stage III squamous cell lung carcinoma. The specimen comprised peripheral blood, sampled before any cancer treatment. The rearrangement joins TRBV7-6 to TRBJ2-2; 7 bases map to TRBD1. The CDR3 DNA sequence: TGTGCCAGCAGCCGGGACAGCTACACCGGGGAGCTGTTTTTT. Encoded protein: CASSRDSYTGELFF.